A single sample gave rise to the 20 T cell receptor beta chains below, sequenced in a study of cytomegalovirus exposure and HLA in healthy donors. Researchers ran the PCR with 60 Vbeta and 13 Jbeta primers. TCRdb's table, derived via immunoSEQ multiplex PCR, lists solely in-frame clones and lacks some. The sample includes about 110,000 clones, 55% to 65% of them seen just once. The sequencing input was PBMCs. The source of these receptors is a man aged 25 to 45 in good health and CMV-seropositive.

The chain has TRBV27 and TRBJ2-5; D might be TRBD1 (6 bases). Trimming left V 4 bases short and J 5 bases short, with 11 bases between. The CDR3 has 13 residues. CDR1 and CDR2 from the germline V gene are MNHEY and SMNVEV (reference sequence). The CDR3 DNA is TGTGCCAGCAGTTCCTACAGGGCCGAGACCCAGTACTTC. It codes for CASSSYRAETQYF.

The count of this clone is one. J is TRBJ2-5 and V is TRBV13; 11 bases agree with TRBD1. V was pared by 5 bases and J by 0 bases, with 5 bases of the junction left unmatched. The CDR3 is made up of 16 amino acids. Looked up from germline, CDR1 is PRHDT and CDR2 is FYEKMQ (reference sequence). CDR3 bases: TGTGCCAGCAGCGCACGGGACAGGGGGTACCAAGAGACCCAGTACTTC. This translates into CASSARDRGYQETQYF.

The chain combines TRBV7-3 with TRBJ1-5, with TRBD1 matching over 11 bases. The CDR3 loop spans 17 amino acids. The V gene end was trimmed by 5 bases and the J gene end by 7 bases; junction bases not matched to a gene: 13. CDR1 and CDR2 (germline): SGHTA, FQGTGA. This CDR3 is CASSLAQGTGGWQPQHF. The CDR3 DNA reads as TGTGCCAGCAGCCTGGCCCAGGGGACAGGGGGTTGGCAGCCCCAGCATTTT.

This rearrangement joins TRBV6-5 to TRBJ2-2, with 10 positions matching TRBD1. The CDR3 spans 14 residues. CDR1 and CDR2 from the germline V gene are MNHEY and SVGAGI. J was trimmed by 2 bases and V by 10 bases; bases with no gene match: 4. CDR3 protein: CATGQGVNTGELFF. Written as DNA, the CDR3 is TGTGCCACCGGACAGGGGGTTAACACCGGGGAGCTGTTTTTT.

The chain carries TRBV19 and TRBJ1-2; D unclear. V was pared by 1 base and J by 0 bases, with 12 bases between. This CDR3 contains 16 residues. Looked up from germline, CDR1 is LNHDA and CDR2 is SQIVND (reference sequence). CDR3 in DNA: TGTGCCAGTAGTATAGGAGGCTACGAGGCTAACTATGGCTACACCTTC. Translation: CASSIGGYEANYGYTF. The full variable domain, in which reference TRBV19 and TRBJ1-2 provide the parts outside the CDR3, is DGGITQSPKYLFRKEGQNVTLSCEQNLNHDAMYWYRQDPGQGLRLIYYSQIVNDFQKGDIAEGYSVSREKKESFPLTVTSAQKNPTAFYLCASSIGGYEANYGYTFGSGTRLTVV.

The gene calls are TRBV6-7 and TRBJ2-7; 8 nucleotides align to TRBD2. TRBV6-7 belongs to the ORF category, with a function that is uncertain. There are 18 residues in the CDR3. V trimming: 0 bases; J trimming: 0 bases; junction bases outside the gene matches: 10. The CDR3 spells CASSYSDRLAHTSYEQYF. CDR3 bases: TGTGCCAGCAGTTACTCTGACAGACTAGCGCATACCTCCTACGAGCAGTACTTC.

V and J are TRBV7-2 and TRBJ2-5; 11 bases fit TRBD1. The DNA end favors TRBJ2-7, so the J call may be wrong. The V gene's germline CDR1 is SGHTA and CDR2 FQGNSA. This CDR3 is built from 15 residues. CDR3 residues: CASSFRTGGGYEQYF. As DNA, the CDR3 is TGTGCCAGCAGCTTTCGGACAGGGGGCGGCTACGAGCAGTACTTC.

This clone was observed a few times. This chain connects TRBV6-5 to TRBJ2-7; 8 nucleotides align to TRBD1. Trimming at V came to 5 bases and at J to 2 bases, leaving 5 bases not matched to a gene. The V gene's germline CDR1 is MNHEY and CDR2 SVGAGI. The CDR3 has 14 amino acids. CDR3 in amino acids: CASSGYRGTYEQYF. The CDR3 region has the DNA TGTGCCAGCAGTGGGTACAGGGGGACCTACGAGCAGTACTTC.

The chain uses TRBV6-1 and TRBJ2-3; TRBD2 is a possible D gene (7 bases). The CDR3 is 15 residues long. The V end was cut by 6 bases, the J end by 4 bases, with 17 bases between. Per germline, CDR1 MNHNS and CDR2 SASEGT. The CDR3 reads CASRLGGGNPDTQYF. DNA of the CDR3: TGTGCCAGCAGACTCGGCGGGGGCAATCCAGATACGCAGTATTTT.

The chain employs TRBV28 and TRBJ1-1; D gene unclear. The CDR3 covers 14 residues. Trimming took 1 base from V and 11 from J, leaving 17 bases between them. The germline gives CDR1 MDHEN, CDR2 SYDVKM. As DNA, the CDR3 is TGTGCCAGCAGTTTATCTGGAGGATACGGTAGCGCTTTCTTT. It codes for CASSLSGGYGSAFF.

The chain joins TRBV7-9 to TRBJ2-3, with D perhaps TRBD2 (5 bases). The CDR3 length is 16 residues. Deletions cut 1 base from V and 2 bases from J, with 13 bases between. Germline assignment: CDR1 SEHNR and CDR2 FQNEAQ (reference sequence). The CDR3 loop is CASSLVPGYLTDTQYF. CDR3 DNA: TGTGCCAGCAGCTTAGTGCCGGGATACCTCACAGATACGCAGTATTTT.

This rearrangement joins TRBV21-1 to TRBJ2-2; the table's D gene call, TRBD1, was not cross checked with the DNA. TRBV21-1 is noted as a pseudogene. The CDR3 consists of 16 residues. The CDR3 bases are TGTGCCAGCAGCAAAGGCGATAGGGGGCGTACCGGGGAGCTGTTTTTT. This encodes CASSKGDRGRTGELFF.

The chain employs TRBV7-9 and TRBJ1-2; D gene uncertain. CDR1 is SEHNR, CDR2 FQNEAQ, per germline (reference sequence). V shed 1 base and J shed 4 bases, with 13 bases lying between them. This CDR3 is built from 15 residues. The CDR3 reads CASSLVAASGYGYTF. DNA of the CDR3: TGTGCCAGCAGCTTAGTTGCAGCCTCGGGCTATGGCTACACCTTC.

The chain combines TRBV10-2 with TRBJ2-5; D perhaps matches TRBD2 (7 bases). CDR3 length: 13 residues. V lost 8 bases to trimming and J lost 5 bases, with 15 bases between them. Germline values: CDR1 WSHSY, CDR2 SAAADI. DNA for the CDR3: TGCGCCAGCGAAAACGGGGGGCCGGAGACCCAGTACTTC. It encodes CASENGGPETQYF.

This chain connects TRBV7-9 to TRBJ2-3; D is perhaps TRBD2 (6 bases). V gave up 2 bases and J gave up 4 bases, with 16 bases separating them. CDR3 length: 16 residues. CDR1 is SEHNR, CDR2 FQNEAQ, per germline (reference sequence). The CDR3 nucleotides are TGTGCCAGCAGCTTATTTATTACTAGCTGGGCAGATACGCAGTATTTT. Protein: CASSLFITSWADTQYF.

The chain links TRBV4-1 to TRBJ2-7, with 12 positions matching TRBD1. V was pared by 3 bases and J by 5 bases, with 5 bases of the junction left unmatched. The CDR3 is made up of 15 amino acids. Germline CDR1 MGHRA, CDR2 YSYEKL. The CDR3 loop is CASSQVGTGGDEQYF. The CDR3 DNA sequence: TGCGCCAGCAGCCAGGTGGGGACAGGGGGCGACGAGCAGTACTTC.

This clone was counted a few times. The chain recombines TRBV2 with TRBJ2-2, with 14 bases aligning to TRBD2. CDR1 SNHLY and CDR2 FYNNEI come from the germline V gene. V lost 3 bases to trimming and J lost 1 base; unmatched junction nucleotides: 7. The CDR3 sequence is 19 residues long. The CDR3 protein is CASSDPGLAGAENTGELFF. The CDR3 coding sequence is TGTGCCAGCAGTGACCCGGGACTAGCGGGGGCCGAGAACACCGGGGAGCTGTTTTTT.

This clone has just one count. This sequence joins TRBV4-2 and TRBJ1-2; 8 bases agree with TRBD1. V lost 0 bases, J lost 11 bases, and 14 bases stayed unmatched. Germline lookup yields CDR1 LGHNA and CDR2 YNFKEQ. The CDR3 sequence is 16 residues long. In DNA, the CDR3 is TGTGCCAGCAGCCAAGATCCTCCGGGACAGGCACCTCGGTACACCTTC. As protein: CASSQDPPGQAPRYTF.

The chain employs TRBV5-6 and TRBJ2-5; D unclear. The J call is doubtful: the DNA matches TRBJ2-7 better. Looked up from germline, CDR1 is SGHDT and CDR2 is YYEEEE. The CDR3 is made up of 11 amino acids. DNA for the CDR3: TGTGCCAGCAGCTTCGACTACGAGCAGTACTTC. Protein sequence: CASSFDYEQYF.

The chain couples TRBV5-1 to TRBJ1-1, with 7 nucleotides matching TRBD1. From germline, CDR1 is SGHRS and CDR2 YFSETQ. This CDR3 spans 14 amino acids. V lost 5 bases, J lost 5 bases, and 9 bases stayed unmatched. The CDR3 loop is CASSLFTGETEAFF. CDR3 bases: TGCGCCAGCAGTTTATTTACAGGGGAGACTGAAGCTTTCTTT.